This TCR beta chain appears in the sequencing data of a study of shared clonotypes between healthy human individuals. Study details: Aged between 18 and 49, the donors were a couple of women and three men. CD4 naive and CD4 memory each took three plates per donor, while CD8 naive took two and CD8 memory one. The study, taken as a whole, reports: Among donors, clonotype sharing was expected to be affected by sequencing depth.

This clone was observed at least ten times. Its cognate antigen is unknown. CDR3 size: 14 residues. Germline V gene sequence: CDR1 WNHNN, CDR2 SYGVQD (reference sequence). V gave up 3 bases and J gave up 6 bases, with 9 bases separating them. The study separated CD4+ cells into CD45RA+ naive and CD45RA-negative memory subsets. Produced via immunoSEQ multiplex PCR; TCRdb's table is partial and in-frame only. This table has approximately 980,000 clones, about 80% appearing once. The sequencing input was memory CD4+ T cells sorted from blood. Subset specified: CD45RA-negative fraction. This receptor was obtained from a man between 18 and 29 years old in good health. The chain combines TRBV10-1 with TRBJ1-6; D is perhaps TRBD1 (6 bases). CDR3 sequence (DNA): TGCGCCAGCAGTGATGGGGGGCCTAATTCACCCCTCCACTTT. Residues: CASSDGGPNSPLHF.